This T cell receptor beta chain was identified during a study of T cell responses to AZD1222 COVID-19 vaccine. At the level of the study: The study pooled second doses at about 4 or about 12 weeks.

Here immunoSEQ multiplex PCR was the method, and the copy in TCRdb shows in-frame clones only, minus some. The sample has nearly 90,000 clones, approximately 91% seen once. The V and J ends lost 8 bases and 0 bases, in that order; junction bases with no gene match: 11. CDR3 size: 16 residues. Germline V gene lookup returns CDR1 LNHDA and CDR2 SQIVND (reference sequence). On this clone: Its antigen is not known.

Whole-study results and caveats: Within unmutated variant regions lay the reported targets of nearly half of spike-specific TCRs.

The TCR sequence derives from an adult in good health. This chain connects TRBV19 to TRBJ2-3, with TRBD1 matching over 7 bases. The sequencing here drew on peripheral blood, taken on day 0 of AZD1222 vaccination. This CDR3 is CASRQGRRFSTDTQYF. CDR3 coding DNA: TGTGCCAGTCGACAGGGTAGGAGATTTAGCACAGATACGCAGTATTTT. Variable domain in full (rest from reference TRBV19 and TRBJ2-3): DGGITQSPKYLFRKEGQNVTLSCEQNLNHDAMYWYRQDPGQGLRLIYYSQIVNDFQKGDIAEGYSVSREKKESFPLTVTSAQKNPTAFYLCASRQGRRFSTDTQYFGPGTRLTVL.